The present entry profiles one TCR beta chain with its context. The length of the CDR3 is 15 residues. Germline loops: CDR1 SEHNR, CDR2 FQNEAQ (reference sequence). V was clipped by 3 bases and J by 1 base; unmatched bases: 5. This specimen belongs to a study of blood T cell repertoires in COVID-19. Sequenced by immunoSEQ multiplex PCR; TCRdb stores in-frame clones only, minus some. The sample consists of roughly 230,000 clones, roughly 84% of them appearing once. Sequencing was performed on peripheral blood. This TCR came from a man aged 40-49 years with acute or convalescent COVID-19. The rearrangement joins TRBV7-9 to TRBJ2-7; 8 nucleotides agree with TRBD1. CDR3 DNA: TGTGCCAGCAGCTTTCCCGGACAGGGATCCTACGAGCAGTACTTC. Translation gives CASSFPGQGSYEQYF.